The clone carrying this T cell receptor beta chain occurred many times. In TCRdb, the RT-PCR reads were re-called with MiXCR into one record per CDR3 protein. The sample includes around 700,000 distinct CDR3 sequences, 14% of them seen just once. Germline CDR1 is KGHDR and CDR2 is SFDVKD. This CDR3 contains 14 residues. Trimming removed 4 bases at V and 2 bases at J, with 11 bases between. Specimen: memory CD4+ T cells from blood. The TCR originated in a female donor in good health, serving as a healthy control. This chain joins TRBV24-1 and TRBJ2-7; unclear D gene. For the CDR3, the DNA is TGTGCCACCAGTGACCCGACACAAGCCTACGAGCAGTACTTC. It is translated as CATSDPTQAYEQYF.